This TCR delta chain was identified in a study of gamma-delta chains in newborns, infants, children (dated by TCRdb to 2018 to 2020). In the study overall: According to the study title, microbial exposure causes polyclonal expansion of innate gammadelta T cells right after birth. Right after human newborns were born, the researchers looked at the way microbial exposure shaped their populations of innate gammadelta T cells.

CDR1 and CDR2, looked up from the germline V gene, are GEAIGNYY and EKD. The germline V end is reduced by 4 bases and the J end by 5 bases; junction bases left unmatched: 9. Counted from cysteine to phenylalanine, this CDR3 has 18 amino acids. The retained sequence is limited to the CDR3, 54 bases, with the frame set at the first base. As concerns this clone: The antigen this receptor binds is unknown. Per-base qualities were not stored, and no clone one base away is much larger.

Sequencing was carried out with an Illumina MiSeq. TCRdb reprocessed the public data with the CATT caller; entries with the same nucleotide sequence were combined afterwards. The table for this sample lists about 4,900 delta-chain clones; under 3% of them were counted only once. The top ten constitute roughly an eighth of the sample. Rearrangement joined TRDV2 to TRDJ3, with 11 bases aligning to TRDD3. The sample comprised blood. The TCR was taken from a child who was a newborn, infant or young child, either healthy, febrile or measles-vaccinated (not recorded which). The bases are TGTGCCTGTGATGCGTACTGGGGGATAAGCCGGGACACCCGACAGATGTTTTTC. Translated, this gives CACDAYWGISRDTRQMFF.